This T cell receptor (beta chain) is from a study of post-analysis software for immune sequencing data. Study-level information: Multiple sclerosis in the patients followed relapsing-remitting, secondary progressive and progressive-relapsing courses. Findings of the study overall: People with multiple sclerosis had a significantly lower normalized Chao1 diversity than controls did. Higher frequency in patients than in controls was seen for roughly five TRBV segments, with TRBV5-6, TRBV5-1 and TRBV20-1 among them.

Sequencing libraries made from TCR beta cDNA carried unique molecular identifiers. A population of about 0.95 to 11 million T cells gave rise to around 530,000 cDNA molecules. From the PCR reads, TCRdb called clonotypes with MiXCR, one entry per CDR3 protein. The repertoire holds about 400,000 distinct CDR3 sequences, roughly 38% seen once, with around 15% in the top ten. Remarks on this clonotype: What it binds is not known.

V gave up 5 bases and J gave up 6 bases, with 19 bases separating them. This CDR3 has 15 amino acids. Per the germline V gene, CDR1 is ENHRY and CDR2 is SYGVKD. The receptor was derived from a girl aged 5-17 years with multiple sclerosis. What was sequenced was blood. The chain employs TRBV10-3 and TRBJ1-2; TRBD1 is a possible D gene (6 bases). In DNA, the CDR3 is TGTGCCATCAGTACTTATCCCGGGACAAAGGATGGCTACACCTTC. Amino acid sequence: CAISTYPGTKDGYTF.